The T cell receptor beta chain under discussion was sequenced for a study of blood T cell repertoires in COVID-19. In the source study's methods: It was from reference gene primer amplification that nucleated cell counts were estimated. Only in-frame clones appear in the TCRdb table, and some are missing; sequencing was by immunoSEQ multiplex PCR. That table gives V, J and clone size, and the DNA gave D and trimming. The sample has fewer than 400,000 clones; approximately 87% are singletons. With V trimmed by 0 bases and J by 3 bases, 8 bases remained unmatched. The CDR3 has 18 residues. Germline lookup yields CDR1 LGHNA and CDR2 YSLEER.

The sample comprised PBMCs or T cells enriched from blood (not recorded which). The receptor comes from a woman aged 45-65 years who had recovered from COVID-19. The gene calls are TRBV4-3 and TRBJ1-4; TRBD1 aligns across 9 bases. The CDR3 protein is CASSQDMDRGLANEKLFF. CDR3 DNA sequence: TGCGCCAGCAGCCAAGATATGGACAGGGGTCTCGCTAATGAAAAACTGTTTTTT.